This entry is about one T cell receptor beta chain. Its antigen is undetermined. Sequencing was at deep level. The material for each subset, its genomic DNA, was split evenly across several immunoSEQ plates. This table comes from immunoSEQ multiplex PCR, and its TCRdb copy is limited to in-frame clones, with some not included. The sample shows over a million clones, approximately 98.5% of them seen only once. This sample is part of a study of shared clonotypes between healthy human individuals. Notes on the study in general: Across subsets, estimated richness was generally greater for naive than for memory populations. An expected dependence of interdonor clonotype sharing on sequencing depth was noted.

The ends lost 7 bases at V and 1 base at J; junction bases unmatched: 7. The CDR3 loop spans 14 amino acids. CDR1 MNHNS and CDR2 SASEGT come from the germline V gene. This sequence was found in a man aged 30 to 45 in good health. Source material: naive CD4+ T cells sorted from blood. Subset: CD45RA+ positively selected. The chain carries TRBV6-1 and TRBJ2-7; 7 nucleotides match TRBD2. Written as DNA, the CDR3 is TGTGCCAGCATCGAACCGGGGGGATCCTACGAGCAGTACTTC. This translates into CASIEPGGSYEQYF.